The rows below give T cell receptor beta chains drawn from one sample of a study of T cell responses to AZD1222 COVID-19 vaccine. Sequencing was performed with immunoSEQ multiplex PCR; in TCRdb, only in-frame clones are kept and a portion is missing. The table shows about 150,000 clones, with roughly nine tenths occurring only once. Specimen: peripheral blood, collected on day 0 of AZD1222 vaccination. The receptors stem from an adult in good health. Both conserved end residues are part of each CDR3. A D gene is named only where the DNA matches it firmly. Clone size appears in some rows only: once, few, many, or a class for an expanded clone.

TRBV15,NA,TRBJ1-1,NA,TGTGCCACCAGCAACTACCGAGAAGCTTTCTTT,CATSNYREAFF
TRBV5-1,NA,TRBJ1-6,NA,TGCGCCAGCAGCCCTGGACTCCAGAATTCACCCCTCCACTTT,CASSPGLQNSPLHF
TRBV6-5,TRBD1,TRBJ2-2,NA,TGTGCCAGCAGTTACTCGGGACAGGGTACCGGGGAGCTGTTTTTT,CASSYSGQGTGELFF
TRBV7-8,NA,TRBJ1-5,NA,TGTGCCAGCACCCCTGGGGGGACCTATAGCAATCAGCCCCAGCATTTT,CASTPGGTYSNQPQHF
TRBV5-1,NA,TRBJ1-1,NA,TGCGCCAGCAGCATGTCAGGGACGAACACTGAAGCTTTCTTT,CASSMSGTNTEAFF
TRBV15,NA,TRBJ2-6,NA,TGTGCCACCAGCAGATACTCTTTTCAGGGCACCTCTGGGGCCAACGTCCTGACTTTC,CATSRYSFQGTSGANVLTF
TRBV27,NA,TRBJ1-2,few,TGTGCCAGCAGTTTATCACGGCAGGCTTATGGCTACACCTTC,CASSLSRQAYGYTF
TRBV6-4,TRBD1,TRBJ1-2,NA,TGTGCCAGCAGTATAACCGGGACAGGGGGCTATGGCTACACCTTC,CASSITGTGGYGYTF
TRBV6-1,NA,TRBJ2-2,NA,TGTGCCAGCAGTGAAGGGTGGCGGGACACCGGGGAGCTGTTTTTT,CASSEGWRDTGELFF
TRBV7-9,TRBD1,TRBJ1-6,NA,TGTGCCAGCAGCTCCTCATCCGGGACAGGGCGATCACCCCTCCACTTT,CASSSSSGTGRSPLHF
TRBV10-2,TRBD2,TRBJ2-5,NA,TGCGCCAGTCTGGGACTAGCGGGGGCCGGGTGGGAGACCCAGTACTTC,CASLGLAGAGWETQYF
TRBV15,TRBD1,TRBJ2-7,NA,TGTGCCACCAGCAGAGTCAACAGGGGGCTGAGCGAGCAGTACTTC,CATSRVNRGLSEQYF
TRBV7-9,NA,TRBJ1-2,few,TGTGCCAGCAGATCGGACCTTCCTGGGGGCTACACCTTC,CASRSDLPGGYTF
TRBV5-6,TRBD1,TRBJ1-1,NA,TGTGCCAGCAGCTCGGTGACAGGGAGTACTGAAGCTTTCTTT,CASSSVTGSTEAFF
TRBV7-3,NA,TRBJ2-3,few,TGTGCCAGCAGCTTTCAAACAGATACGCAGTATTTT,CASSFQTDTQYF
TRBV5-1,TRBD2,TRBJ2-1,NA,TGCGCCAGCAGCTCCTCTGGCGGGGGGGCCTACAATGAGCAGTTCTTC,CASSSSGGGAYNEQFF
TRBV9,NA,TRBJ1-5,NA,TGTGCCAGCAGCCCGGGACCGAACAATCAGCCCCAGCATTTT,CASSPGPNNQPQHF
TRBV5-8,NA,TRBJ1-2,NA,TGTGCCAGCATCCTAGGCGGGTTCGATGGCTACACCTTC,CASILGGFDGYTF
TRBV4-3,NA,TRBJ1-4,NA,TGCGCCAGCAGCCAAGTCAGGACAACTAATGAAAAACTGTTTTTT,CASSQVRTTNEKLFF
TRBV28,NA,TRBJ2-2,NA,TGTGCCAGCAGTACACCCAGGGTTTGGACCGGGGAGCTGTTTTTT,CASSTPRVWTGELFF
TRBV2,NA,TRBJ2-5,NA,TGTGCCAGCAGTGAAAATGGGCAGGCTCGAGAGACCCAGTACTTC,CASSENGQARETQYF
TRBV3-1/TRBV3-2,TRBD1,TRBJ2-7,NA,TGTGCCAGCAGCCCTTCGGGACAGGGTACCTACGAGCAGTACTTC,CASSPSGQGTYEQYF
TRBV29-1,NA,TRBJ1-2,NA,TGCAGCGTCTTAGAAGGCTACACCTTC,CSVLEGYTF
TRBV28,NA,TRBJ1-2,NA,TGTGCCAGCAGTTTACCGGGGGCAGGCTATGGCTACACCTTC,CASSLPGAGYGYTF
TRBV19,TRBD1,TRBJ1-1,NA,TGTGCCAGTAGAGGACAGGGGTCGGGCACTGAAGCTTTCTTT,CASRGQGSGTEAFF
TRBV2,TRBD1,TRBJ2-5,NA,TGTGCCAGCAGTACGGGACAGGTAGAGACCCAGTACTTC,CASSTGQVETQYF
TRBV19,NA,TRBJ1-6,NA,TGTGCCAGTAGTATAGGGACGGGTGGACCCCTCCACTTT,CASSIGTGGPLHF
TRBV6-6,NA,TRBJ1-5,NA,TGTGCCAGCAGGTATAGCAATCAGCCCCAGCATTTT,CASRYSNQPQHF
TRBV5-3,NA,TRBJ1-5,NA,TGTGCCAGAAGCTTGGCAGGGTCTGAGCCCCAGCATTTT,CARSLAGSEPQHF
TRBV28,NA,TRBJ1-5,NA,TGTGCCAGCAGTTCCCAAGGTGGAGGTCAGCCCCAGCATTTT,CASSSQGGGQPQHF
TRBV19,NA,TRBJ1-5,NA,TGTGCCAGTAGTATTAGGCAGGGTCCAAGTAGCAATCAGCCCCAGCATTTT,CASSIRQGPSSNQPQHF
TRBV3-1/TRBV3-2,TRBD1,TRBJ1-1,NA,TGTGCCAGCAGCCAAGGGACAGGGTCCGCTTTCTTT,CASSQGTGSAFF
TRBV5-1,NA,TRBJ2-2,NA,TGCGCCAGCAGAGGGACCGAGAACACCGGGGAGCTGTTTTTT,CASRGTENTGELFF
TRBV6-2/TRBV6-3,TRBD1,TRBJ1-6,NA,TGTGCCAGCAGCTCGACAGGGCCTAATTCACCCCTCCACTTT,CASSSTGPNSPLHF
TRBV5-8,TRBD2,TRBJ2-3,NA,TGTGCCAGCAGCTCGAGCGGGGGGTGGACAGATACGCAGTATTTT,CASSSSGGWTDTQYF
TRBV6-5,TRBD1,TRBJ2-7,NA,TGTGCCAGCAGATGGGATGGACAGGGGAAATACGAGCAGTACTTC,CASRWDGQGKYEQYF
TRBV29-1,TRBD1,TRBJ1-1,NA,TGCAGCGTTGCCTCCGGGACAGGGTGGACTGAAGCTTTCTTT,CSVASGTGWTEAFF
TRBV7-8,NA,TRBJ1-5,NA,TGTGCCAGCAGCTTGTCGGCGAACCCAGCTTATAGCAATCAGCCCCAGCATTTT,CASSLSANPAYSNQPQHF
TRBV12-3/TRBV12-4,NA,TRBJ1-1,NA,TGTGCCAGCAGTGTTACAGGGTTCGCTGAAGCTTTCTTT,CASSVTGFAEAFF
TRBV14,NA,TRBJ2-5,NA,TGTGCCAGCAGGCTCACAGGGATCCTGGAGACCCAGTACTTC,CASRLTGILETQYF
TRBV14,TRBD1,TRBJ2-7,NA,TGTGCCAGGGGCAGGGGGAGCTCCTACGGGCAGTACTTC,CARGRGSSYGQYF
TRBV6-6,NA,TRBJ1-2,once,TGTGCCAGCAGTTACTCGAGGGACGGAGATTATGGCTACACCTTC,CASSYSRDGDYGYTF
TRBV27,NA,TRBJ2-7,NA,TGTGCCAGCAGCCCCAGGGTAGGCTCCTACGAGCAGTACTTC,CASSPRVGSYEQYF
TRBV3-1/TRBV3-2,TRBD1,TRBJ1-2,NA,TGTGCCAGCAGTCACTATTCGACAGGGGTAGGCTACACCTTC,CASSHYSTGVGYTF
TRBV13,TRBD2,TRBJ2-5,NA,TGTGCCAGCAGCTTTAGCAGCGGGGGAAACCAAGAGACCCAGTACTTC,CASSFSSGGNQETQYF
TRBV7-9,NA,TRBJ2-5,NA,TGTGCCAGCAGCCTCTCTGGGGAAGAGACCCAGTACTTC,CASSLSGEETQYF